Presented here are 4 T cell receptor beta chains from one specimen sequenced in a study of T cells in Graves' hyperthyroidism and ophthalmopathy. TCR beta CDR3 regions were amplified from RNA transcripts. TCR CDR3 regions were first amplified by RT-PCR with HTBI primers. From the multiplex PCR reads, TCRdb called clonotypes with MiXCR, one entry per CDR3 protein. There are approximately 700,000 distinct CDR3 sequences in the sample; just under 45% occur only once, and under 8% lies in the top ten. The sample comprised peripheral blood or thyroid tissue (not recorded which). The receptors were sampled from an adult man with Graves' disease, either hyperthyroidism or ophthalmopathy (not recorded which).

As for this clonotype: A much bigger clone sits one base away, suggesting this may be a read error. Here the CDR3 DNA reads TGTGCCAGCAGCGTGGGGGGGGGCTCTGGGGCCAACGTCCTGACTTTC. The encoded protein is CASSVGGGSGANVLTF. This chain joins TRBV9 and TRBJ2-6, with 7 bases that match TRBD2. V gave up 2 bases and J gave up 0 bases; unmatched junction bases: 2. The germline V gene encodes CDR1 SGDLS and CDR2 YYNGEE. The CDR3 covers 16 residues.

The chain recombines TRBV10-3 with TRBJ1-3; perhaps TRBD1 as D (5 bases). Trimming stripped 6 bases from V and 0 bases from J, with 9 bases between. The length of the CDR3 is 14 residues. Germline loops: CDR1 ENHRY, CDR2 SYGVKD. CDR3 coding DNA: TGTGCCATCAGGGCCGGGACCTCTGGAAACACCATATATTTT. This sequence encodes CAIRAGTSGNTIYF.

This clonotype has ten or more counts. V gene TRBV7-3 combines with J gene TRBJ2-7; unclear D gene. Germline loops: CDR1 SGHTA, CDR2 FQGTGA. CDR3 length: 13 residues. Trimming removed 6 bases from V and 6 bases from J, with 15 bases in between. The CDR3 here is CASSPGQEREQYF. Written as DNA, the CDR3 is TGTGCCAGCAGTCCGGGCCAAGAACGCGAGCAGTACTTC. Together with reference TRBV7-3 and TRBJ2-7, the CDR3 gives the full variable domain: GAGVSQTPSNKVTEKGKYVELRCDPISGHTALYWYRQSLGQGPEFLIYFQGTGAADDSGLPNDRFFAVRPEGSVSTLKIQRTERGDSAVYLCASSPGQEREQYFGPGTRLTVT.

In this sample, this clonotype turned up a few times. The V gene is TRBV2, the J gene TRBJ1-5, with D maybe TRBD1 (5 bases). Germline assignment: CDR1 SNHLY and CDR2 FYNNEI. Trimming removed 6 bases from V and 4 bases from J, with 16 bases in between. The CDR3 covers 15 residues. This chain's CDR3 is CASSVVGQPNQPQHF. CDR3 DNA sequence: TGTGCCAGCAGCGTTGTGGGGCAGCCGAATCAGCCCCAGCATTTT.